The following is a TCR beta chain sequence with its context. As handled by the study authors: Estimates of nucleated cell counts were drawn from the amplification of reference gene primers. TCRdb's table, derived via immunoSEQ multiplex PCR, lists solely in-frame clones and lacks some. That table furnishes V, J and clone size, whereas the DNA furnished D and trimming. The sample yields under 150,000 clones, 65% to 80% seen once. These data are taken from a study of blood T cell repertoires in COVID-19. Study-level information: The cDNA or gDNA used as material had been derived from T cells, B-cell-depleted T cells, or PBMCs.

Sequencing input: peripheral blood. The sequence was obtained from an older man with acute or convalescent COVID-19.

The CDR3 DNA reads as TGTGCCAGCAGCGCGCAGGGGGCAAACACTGAAGCTTTCTTT. Encoded protein: CASSAQGANTEAFF. This chain links TRBV7-3 with TRBJ1-1, with 8 bases aligning to TRBD1. This CDR3 comprises 14 residues. CDR1 is SGHTA, CDR2 FQGTGA, per germline. Germline trimming cut 5 bases from V and 2 bases from J; bases unmatched to any gene: 4. Based on the CDR3 plus reference TRBV7-3 and TRBJ1-1, the full variable domain is GAGVSQTPSNKVTEKGKYVELRCDPISGHTALYWYRQSLGQGPEFLIYFQGTGAADDSGLPNDRFFAVRPEGSVSTLKIQRTERGDSAVYLCASSAQGANTEAFFGQGTRLTVV.